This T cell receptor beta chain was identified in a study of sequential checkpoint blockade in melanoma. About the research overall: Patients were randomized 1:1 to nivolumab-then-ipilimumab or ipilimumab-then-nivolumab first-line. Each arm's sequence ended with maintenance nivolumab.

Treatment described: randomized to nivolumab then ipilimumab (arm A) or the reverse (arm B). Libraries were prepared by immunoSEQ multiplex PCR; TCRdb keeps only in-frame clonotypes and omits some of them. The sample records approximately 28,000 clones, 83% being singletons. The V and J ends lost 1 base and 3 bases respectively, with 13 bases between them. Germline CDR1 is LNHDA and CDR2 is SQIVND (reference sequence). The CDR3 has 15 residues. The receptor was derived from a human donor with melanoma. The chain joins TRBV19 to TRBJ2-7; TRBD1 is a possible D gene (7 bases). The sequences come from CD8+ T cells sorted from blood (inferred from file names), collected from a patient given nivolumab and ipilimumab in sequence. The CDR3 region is CASSIGQGGVYEQYF. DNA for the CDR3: TGTGCCAGTAGTATAGGACAGGGAGGCGTCTACGAGCAGTACTTC.